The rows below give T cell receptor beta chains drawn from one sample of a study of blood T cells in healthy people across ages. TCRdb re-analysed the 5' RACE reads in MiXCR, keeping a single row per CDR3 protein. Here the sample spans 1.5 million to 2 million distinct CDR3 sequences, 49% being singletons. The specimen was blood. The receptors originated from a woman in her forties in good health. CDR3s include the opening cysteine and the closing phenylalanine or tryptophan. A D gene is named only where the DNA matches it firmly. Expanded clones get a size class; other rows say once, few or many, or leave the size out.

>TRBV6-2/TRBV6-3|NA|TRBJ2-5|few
CASSYRRGPQYF
TGTGCCAGCAGTTACCGGCGGGGGCCCCAGTACTTC
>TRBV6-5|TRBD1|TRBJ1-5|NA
CASSLNMGQGGNQPQHF
TGTGCCAGCAGCTTAAACATGGGACAGGGCGGTAATCAGCCCCAGCATTTT
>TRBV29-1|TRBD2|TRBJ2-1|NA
CSVGTSGSSYNEQFF
TGCAGCGTTGGGACTAGCGGGAGCTCCTACAATGAGCAGTTCTTC
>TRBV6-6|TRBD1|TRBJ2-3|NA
CASSYSTGVGGDTQYF
TGTGCCAGCAGTTACTCGACAGGGGTCGGTGGGGATACGCAGTATTTT
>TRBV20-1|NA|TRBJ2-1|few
CSARDASRGNEQFF
TGCAGTGCTAGGGACGCTAGTAGGGGGAATGAGCAGTTCTTC
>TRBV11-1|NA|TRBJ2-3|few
CASSLSENTDTQYF
TGTGCCAGCAGCTTAAGCGAAAACACAGATACGCAGTATTTT
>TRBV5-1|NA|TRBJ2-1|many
CASSPQGHEQFF
TGCGCCAGCAGCCCACAGGGTCATGAGCAGTTCTTC
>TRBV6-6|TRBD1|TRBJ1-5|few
CASSPGGSLGQPQHF
TGTGCCAGCAGTCCAGGGGGCTCTCTGGGTCAGCCCCAGCATTTT
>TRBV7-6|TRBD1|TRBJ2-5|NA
CASSFTAPGQLIKETQYF
TGTGCCAGCAGCTTTACAGCACCGGGACAGCTCATAAAAGAGACCCAGTACTTC
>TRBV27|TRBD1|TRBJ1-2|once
CASSLSLGQGSLDGYTF
TGTGCCAGCAGTTTATCGTTGGGACAGGGATCATTGGATGGCTACACCTTC
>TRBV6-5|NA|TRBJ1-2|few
CASSRGWYGYTF
TGTGCCAGCAGTAGGGGTTGGTATGGCTACACCTTC
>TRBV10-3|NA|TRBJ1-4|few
CAISVSPDWKATNEKLFF
TGTGCCATCAGCGTTAGCCCCGATTGGAAGGCCACTAATGAAAAACTGTTTTTT
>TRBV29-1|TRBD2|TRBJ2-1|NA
CSVESQGGYGEQFF
TGCAGCGTTGAGTCCCAGGGAGGGTATGGTGAGCAGTTCTTC
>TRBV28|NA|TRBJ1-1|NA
CASMLAAEAFF
TGTGCCAGCATGTTGGCGGCTGAAGCTTTCTTT
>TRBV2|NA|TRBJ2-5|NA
CASSEASRREYF
TGTGCCAGCAGCGAAGCTTCCAGAAGGGAGTACTTC
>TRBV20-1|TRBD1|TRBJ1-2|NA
CSARRTGFYYGYTF
TGCAGTGCCCGAAGGACAGGGTTTTACTATGGCTACACCTTC
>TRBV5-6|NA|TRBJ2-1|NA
CASSLGGISNEQFF
TGTGCCAGCAGCTTGGGGGGGATATCCAATGAGCAGTTCTTT
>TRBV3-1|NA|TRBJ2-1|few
CASSPVVVRGSYNEQFF
TGTGCCAGCAGCCCCGTAGTAGTCCGAGGCTCCTACAATGAGCAGTTCTTC
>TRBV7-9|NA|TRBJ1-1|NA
CASRPGGETEAFF
TGTGCCAGCAGGCCCGGGGGGGAGACTGAAGCTTTCTTT
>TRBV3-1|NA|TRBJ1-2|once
CASSQEGRSPDYGYTF
TGTGCCAGCAGCCAAGAGGGCCGGAGCCCAGACTATGGCTACACCTTC
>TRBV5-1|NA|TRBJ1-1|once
CASSQISNTEAFF
TGCGCCAGCAGCCAAATATCGAACACTGAAGCTTTCTTT
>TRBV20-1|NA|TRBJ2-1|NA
CSARDGREQFF
TGCAGTGCTAGAGACGGACGTGAGCAGTTCTTC
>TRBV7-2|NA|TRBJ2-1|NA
CASSREQLRARNEQFF
TGTGCCAGCAGCCGAGAACAGCTGCGGGCGCGGAATGAGCAGTTCTTC
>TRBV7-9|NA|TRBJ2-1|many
CASSLVGYNEQFF
TGTGCCAGCAGCTTAGTTGGGTACAATGAGCAGTTCTTC
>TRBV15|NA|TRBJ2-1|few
CATSRNNEQFF
TGTGCCACCAGCAGGAACAATGAGCAGTTCTTC
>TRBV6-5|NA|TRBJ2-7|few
CASSYSQFNEQYF
TGTGCCAGCAGTTACTCTCAGTTTAACGAGCAGTACTTC
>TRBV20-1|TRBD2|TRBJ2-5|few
CSSEGGQETQYF
TGCAGCTCCGAGGGAGGGCAAGAGACCCAGTACTTC
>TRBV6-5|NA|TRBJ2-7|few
CASSYSQGRVNYEQYF
TGTGCCAGCAGTTACTCGCAGGGTCGGGTTAACTACGAGCAGTACTTC
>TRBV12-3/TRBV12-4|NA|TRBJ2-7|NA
CASSLVIGQWQEQYF
TGTGCCAGCAGTTTAGTTATCGGTCAGTGGCAAGAGCAGTACTTC
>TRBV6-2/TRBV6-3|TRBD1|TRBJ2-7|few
CASSPHAGTGGDEQYF
TGTGCCAGCAGTCCACACGCCGGGACAGGGGGCGACGAGCAGTACTTC
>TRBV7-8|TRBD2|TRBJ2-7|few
CASSAGLFYEQYF
TGTGCCAGTTCAGCGGGACTTTTCTACGAGCAGTACTTC
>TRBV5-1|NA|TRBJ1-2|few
CASSLEFGPTRDGYTF
TGCGCCAGCAGCTTGGAGTTTGGTCCCACTCGCGATGGCTACACCTTC
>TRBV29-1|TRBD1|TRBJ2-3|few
CSVGGQGDTDTQYF
TGCAGCGTTGGTGGACAGGGGGATACTGATACGCAGTATTTT
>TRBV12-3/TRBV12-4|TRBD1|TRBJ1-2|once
CASSMGQPFYGYTF
TGTGCCAGCAGTATGGGACAGCCTTTTTATGGCTACACCTTC